Listed below are T cell receptor beta chains from one sample, sequenced in a study of T and B cells in COVID-19 patients. TCRdb passed the multiplex PCR reads through MiXCR, listing each CDR3 protein once. The sample includes roughly 15,000 distinct CDR3 sequences, 28% of them seen just once. The sequenced material came from blood. The receptors come from a human donor who had recovered from COVID-19. CDR3s include the opening cysteine and the closing phenylalanine or tryptophan. Each record gives: clone size, V gene, D gene, J gene, CDR3 DNA, CDR3 protein. The D gene is left open where the match is weak. Not all rows give a size; the values are once, few, many and, for expanded clones, a class.

clone size: NA
V gene: TRBV7-2
D gene: NA
J gene: TRBJ2-2
CDR3 DNA: TGTGCCAGCAGCTCACAAGGGTTCGGGGAGCTGTTTTTT
CDR3 protein: CASSSQGFGELFF

clone size: medium-sized
V gene: TRBV12-3/TRBV12-4
D gene: NA
J gene: TRBJ2-6
CDR3 DNA: TGTGCCAGTGGTGAGCGATCTGGGGCCAACGTCCTGACTTTC
CDR3 protein: CASGERSGANVLTF

clone size: NA
V gene: TRBV18
D gene: TRBD1
J gene: TRBJ2-7
CDR3 DNA: TGTGCCAGCTCACCCTATGGGACAGAGCCTTACGAGCAGTACTTC
CDR3 protein: CASSPYGTEPYEQYF

clone size: many
V gene: TRBV27
D gene: TRBD2
J gene: TRBJ2-1
CDR3 DNA: TGTGCCAGCAGCCATCTAGCGGGGGGGCCGGGAGGTGAGCAGTTCTTC
CDR3 protein: CASSHLAGGPGGEQFF

clone size: NA
V gene: TRBV7-2
D gene: NA
J gene: TRBJ1-3
CDR3 DNA: TGTGCCAGCAGCTGGACCCAGGGCCCTGGAAACACCATATATTTT
CDR3 protein: CASSWTQGPGNTIYF

clone size: medium-sized
V gene: TRBV19
D gene: TRBD2
J gene: TRBJ2-1
CDR3 DNA: TGTGCCAGTAGTACCGGACTAGCGGGGGTGTATGAGCAGTTCTTC
CDR3 protein: CASSTGLAGVYEQFF

clone size: NA
V gene: TRBV12-3/TRBV12-4
D gene: NA
J gene: TRBJ1-5
CDR3 DNA: TGTGCCAGCACACAGGAGGGGGTGACCAATCAGCCCCAGCATTTT
CDR3 protein: CASTQEGVTNQPQHF

clone size: many
V gene: TRBV15
D gene: NA
J gene: TRBJ2-4
CDR3 DNA: TGTGCCACCAGCAGAGTGAACATTCAGTACTTC
CDR3 protein: CATSRVNIQYF

clone size: NA
V gene: TRBV7-2
D gene: NA
J gene: TRBJ2-7
CDR3 DNA: TGTGCCAGCAGCTTAGGCTTGGGACAACCTTACGAGCAGTACTTC
CDR3 protein: CASSLGLGQPYEQYF

clone size: medium-sized
V gene: TRBV19
D gene: NA
J gene: TRBJ2-6
CDR3 DNA: TGTGCCAGTAGTCGAGGGTCCGGGGCCAACGTCCTGACTTTC
CDR3 protein: CASSRGSGANVLTF

clone size: NA
V gene: TRBV6-6
D gene: NA
J gene: TRBJ2-5
CDR3 DNA: TGTGCCAACAGTCCCCAGGGGGGGTGGGAGACCCAGTACTTC
CDR3 protein: CANSPQGGWETQYF

clone size: medium-sized
V gene: TRBV19
D gene: TRBD2
J gene: TRBJ2-2
CDR3 DNA: TGTGCCAGTAGTATAGCTTCGCGGGGGGGCTACACCGGGGAGCTGTTTTTT
CDR3 protein: CASSIASRGGYTGELFF

clone size: NA
V gene: TRBV12-3/TRBV12-4
D gene: TRBD1
J gene: TRBJ1-5
CDR3 DNA: TGTGCCAGCAGTTTGACAGGGACGGGCAATCAGCCCCAGCATTTT
CDR3 protein: CASSLTGTGNQPQHF

clone size: NA
V gene: TRBV6-2/TRBV6-3
D gene: NA
J gene: TRBJ1-1
CDR3 DNA: TGTGCCAGCAGCCAGCTACAGGGCCTCGATGAAGCTTTCTTT
CDR3 protein: CASSQLQGLDEAFF

clone size: NA
V gene: TRBV7-2
D gene: TRBD1
J gene: TRBJ2-2
CDR3 DNA: TGTGCCAGCAGCCCGACAGGGGGGGACACCGGGGAGCTGTTTTTT
CDR3 protein: CASSPTGGDTGELFF

clone size: NA
V gene: TRBV7-2
D gene: TRBD2
J gene: TRBJ2-1
CDR3 DNA: TGTGCCAGCACACGGGCGGGGGGCCAAGGGAATGAGCAGTTCTTC
CDR3 protein: CASTRAGGQGNEQFF

clone size: few
V gene: TRBV12-3/TRBV12-4
D gene: NA
J gene: TRBJ1-6
CDR3 DNA: TGTGCCAGCAGTTTTGGCAGAAGCTCCTATAATTCACCCCTCCACTTT
CDR3 protein: CASSFGRSSYNSPLHF

clone size: NA
V gene: TRBV19
D gene: TRBD2
J gene: TRBJ2-3
CDR3 DNA: TGTGCCAGTAGGAGACTAGCGGGGGGGACGGATACGCAGTATTTT
CDR3 protein: CASRRLAGGTDTQYF

clone size: few
V gene: TRBV6-5
D gene: NA
J gene: TRBJ1-2
CDR3 DNA: TGTGCCAGCAGCTCCCCCTTAACAGGGAACTATGGCTACACCTTC
CDR3 protein: CASSSPLTGNYGYTF

clone size: NA
V gene: TRBV24-1
D gene: NA
J gene: TRBJ2-3
CDR3 DNA: TGTGCCACCAGTGATCCCGCACGCACAGATACGCAGTATTTT
CDR3 protein: CATSDPARTDTQYF

clone size: medium-sized
V gene: TRBV11-2
D gene: NA
J gene: TRBJ2-7
CDR3 DNA: TGTGCCAGCAGCCCGGGGGACGCACCCTACGAGCAGTACTTC
CDR3 protein: CASSPGDAPYEQYF

clone size: few
V gene: TRBV15
D gene: NA
J gene: TRBJ1-6
CDR3 DNA: TGTGCCACCAGCAGAGACGGGACGGCCGCGAATTCACCCCTCCACTTT
CDR3 protein: CATSRDGTAANSPLHF

clone size: few
V gene: TRBV6-2/TRBV6-3
D gene: TRBD2
J gene: TRBJ2-7
CDR3 DNA: TGTGCCAGCAGGCCTAGCGGGGGCCTCTCCTACGAGCAGTACTTC
CDR3 protein: CASRPSGGLSYEQYF

clone size: NA
V gene: TRBV12-3/TRBV12-4
D gene: NA
J gene: TRBJ2-4
CDR3 DNA: TGTGCCAACAGCCCCGACTTGCACATTCAGTACTTC
CDR3 protein: CANSPDLHIQYF

clone size: medium-sized
V gene: TRBV6-2/TRBV6-3
D gene: NA
J gene: TRBJ2-2
CDR3 DNA: TGTGCCAGCGGGACACCGAACACCGGGGAGCTGTTTTTT
CDR3 protein: CASGTPNTGELFF

clone size: NA
V gene: TRBV19
D gene: TRBD2
J gene: TRBJ2-3
CDR3 DNA: TGTGCCAGTAGTATCCTCGGGACTAGCGGGGGGGCGGGAGATACGCAGTATTTT
CDR3 protein: CASSILGTSGGAGDTQYF

clone size: few
V gene: TRBV27
D gene: NA
J gene: TRBJ2-1
CDR3 DNA: TGTGCCAGCAGTTTATCTCAGGGGCACTACAATGAGCAGTTCTTC
CDR3 protein: CASSLSQGHYNEQFF

clone size: many
V gene: TRBV7-6
D gene: NA
J gene: TRBJ2-5
CDR3 DNA: TGTGCCAGCAGCCTCGGGCCCGGAGAGACCCAGTACTTC
CDR3 protein: CASSLGPGETQYF

clone size: NA
V gene: TRBV12-3/TRBV12-4
D gene: NA
J gene: TRBJ1-1
CDR3 DNA: TGTGCCAGTTCCTATGTAAAGACTGAAGCTTTCTTT
CDR3 protein: CASSYVKTEAFF

clone size: few
V gene: TRBV6-5
D gene: NA
J gene: TRBJ1-2
CDR3 DNA: TGTGCCAGCAGCCGAGACGGCAGGCAGGGGGGCTACACCTTC
CDR3 protein: CASSRDGRQGGYTF

clone size: NA
V gene: TRBV10-1
D gene: TRBD2
J gene: TRBJ2-1
CDR3 DNA: TGCGCCAGCAGTGCTGGCGGGGGAGGCGATGAGCAGTTCTTC
CDR3 protein: CASSAGGGGDEQFF

clone size: NA
V gene: TRBV20-1
D gene: NA
J gene: TRBJ1-1
CDR3 DNA: TGCAGTGCTAGAGGAGGGCAGGGATACACTGAAGCTTTCTTT
CDR3 protein: CSARGGQGYTEAFF

clone size: many
V gene: TRBV27
D gene: NA
J gene: TRBJ2-5
CDR3 DNA: TGTGCCAGCAGTTCGTGGGGGATCCAAGAGACCCAGTACTTC
CDR3 protein: CASSSWGIQETQYF

clone size: NA
V gene: TRBV2
D gene: TRBD1
J gene: TRBJ2-2
CDR3 DNA: TGTGCCAGCAGTGATTCGGACAGGGTCGGGGAGCTGTTTTTT
CDR3 protein: CASSDSDRVGELFF

clone size: many
V gene: TRBV19
D gene: NA
J gene: TRBJ1-2
CDR3 DNA: TGTGCCAGTAGTATAGAGGAGGACCTCGGCTACACCTTC
CDR3 protein: CASSIEEDLGYTF

clone size: NA
V gene: TRBV7-6
D gene: NA
J gene: TRBJ1-1
CDR3 DNA: TGTGCCAGCAGCTTACGAGGGTACGACACTGAAGCTTTCTTT
CDR3 protein: CASSLRGYDTEAFF

clone size: few
V gene: TRBV5-4
D gene: TRBD1
J gene: TRBJ2-7
CDR3 DNA: TGTGCCAGCAGCTTGACACAGGGGTCGCGTCACGAGCAGTACTTC
CDR3 protein: CASSLTQGSRHEQYF

clone size: NA
V gene: TRBV7-2
D gene: NA
J gene: TRBJ2-1
CDR3 DNA: TGTGCCAGCAGCTCTCGGGCGGAAAGCTCCTACAATGAGCAGTTCTTC
CDR3 protein: CASSSRAESSYNEQFF

clone size: medium-sized
V gene: TRBV29-1
D gene: NA
J gene: TRBJ2-5
CDR3 DNA: TGCAGCGTTGGGGGCGAGGGGTTGGCCCAGTACTTC
CDR3 protein: CSVGGEGLAQYF

clone size: few
V gene: TRBV6-2/TRBV6-3
D gene: NA
J gene: TRBJ1-1
CDR3 DNA: TGTGCCAGCAGGGCAGGGTTTGGCACTGAAGCTTTCTTT
CDR3 protein: CASRAGFGTEAFF

clone size: many
V gene: TRBV6-4
D gene: NA
J gene: TRBJ2-3
CDR3 DNA: TGTGCCAGCAGTGATGGTGCGGGGAGCACAGATACGCAGTATTTT
CDR3 protein: CASSDGAGSTDTQYF

clone size: NA
V gene: TRBV7-9
D gene: TRBD2
J gene: TRBJ2-1
CDR3 DNA: TGTGCCAGCAGCCCCCGGCCTAGCGGGGGTAAGGAGCAGTTCTTC
CDR3 protein: CASSPRPSGGKEQFF

clone size: NA
V gene: TRBV10-3
D gene: NA
J gene: TRBJ1-1
CDR3 DNA: TGTGCCATCACCATAGATTCGGACACTGAAGCTTTCTTT
CDR3 protein: CAITIDSDTEAFF

clone size: NA
V gene: TRBV20-1
D gene: TRBD2
J gene: TRBJ2-7
CDR3 DNA: TGCAGTGCTCCTCCAGTTAGCGGGGGGTTAGACGAGCAGTACTTC
CDR3 protein: CSAPPVSGGLDEQYF

clone size: few
V gene: TRBV27
D gene: NA
J gene: TRBJ1-1
CDR3 DNA: TGTGCCAGCAGTTTCGCGGGGGGACAAGCGAACACTGAAGCTTTCTTT
CDR3 protein: CASSFAGGQANTEAFF